Listed here are 19 T cell receptor beta chains from one sample, sequenced in a study of T cells in tuberculosis. Sequencing was performed with immunoSEQ multiplex PCR; in TCRdb, only in-frame clones are kept and a portion is missing. The table has 40,000 to 45,000 clones, around 96% seen once; the top ten hold around 7%. Sequences were obtained from PBMCs. The receptors here all came from a donor aged 5 to 30 with latent tuberculosis or without tuberculosis infection.

The chain links TRBV5-6 to TRBJ2-1; D remains unclear. Trimming left V 6 bases short and J 2 bases short, with 12 bases between. Germline V gene lookup returns CDR1 SGHDT and CDR2 YYEEEE. The CDR3 has 14 amino acids. The CDR3 DNA follows: TGTGCCAGCATTAGAGGCTTTGCCTACAATGAGCAGTTCTTC. This sequence encodes CASIRGFAYNEQFF.

The chain recombines TRBV5-1 with TRBJ2-7; possible D gene TRBD1, 5 bases. Germline CDR1 reads SGHRS; CDR2 reads YFSETQ. V was cut by 1 base and J by 6 bases, with 5 bases left in between. The CDR3 spans 11 residues. The CDR3 DNA reads as TGCGCCAGCAGCTTGAGGGGCGAGCAGTACTTC. This sequence encodes CASSLRGEQYF. Complete variable domain (other parts from reference TRBV5-1 and TRBJ2-7): KAGVTQTPRYLIKTRGQQVTLSCSPISGHRSVSWYQQTPGQGLQFLFEYFSETQRNKGNFPGRFSGRQFSNSRSEMNVSTLELGDSALYLCASSLRGEQYFGPGTRLTVT.

The rearrangement joins TRBV4-1 to TRBJ2-1, with 9 bases matching TRBD1. With 3 bases clipped from V and 8 bases from J, the junction kept 17 bases outside the gene matches. Germline loops: CDR1 MGHRA, CDR2 YSYEKL. The CDR3 consists of 18 residues. The CDR3 nucleotides read TGCGCCAGCAGCCAGTCAAAAGTTGCGACAGGGGGTGTGGATGAGCAGTTCTTC. Amino acids: CASSQSKVATGGVDEQFF.

CDR3 residues: CAWRGAGRSNTEAFF. The CDR3 DNA reads TGTGCCTGGAGAGGGGCAGGGAGGTCGAACACTGAAGCTTTCTTT. The chain links TRBV30 to TRBJ1-1; maybe TRBD1 (5 bases). Trimming left V 3 bases short and J 1 base short, with 15 bases between. This CDR3 is 15 amino acids long. Germline assignment: CDR1 GTSNPN and CDR2 SVGIG (reference sequence).

The chain couples TRBV7-6 to TRBJ1-3; TRBD1 matches 9 bases. CDR3 length: 22 amino acids. Germline CDR1 is SGHVS and CDR2 is FNYEAQ. Trimming took 1 base from V and 6 from J; bases not matched to a gene: 25. The CDR3 here is CASSLEGWPRDRVSAGLNTIYF. The CDR3, as DNA: TGTGCCAGCAGCTTAGAAGGGTGGCCACGGGACAGGGTGTCTGCCGGATTAAACACCATATATTTT.

The chain joins TRBV6-1 to TRBJ2-4, with TRBD2 matching over 7 bases. The CDR3 is 14 amino acids. Germline V CDR1 and CDR2: MNHNS, SASEGT. V was pared by 2 bases and J by 7 bases, with 5 bases of the junction left unmatched. The CDR3 loop reads CASSEPGGANIQYF. CDR3 in DNA: TGTGCCAGCAGTGAACCGGGAGGTGCGAACATTCAGTACTTC.

The gene calls are TRBV6-1 and TRBJ2-7; maybe TRBD1 (5 bases). CDR3 size: 13 residues. V was clipped by 4 bases and J by 3 bases, with 10 bases between them. Germline V gene sequence: CDR1 MNHNS, CDR2 SASEGT. CDR3 nucleotides: TGTGCCAGCAGTGTACAGGCGTTCTACGAGCAGTACTTC. This gives the protein CASSVQAFYEQYF.

The chain carries TRBV7-6 and TRBJ1-5; 10 bases are shared with TRBD1. V was pared by 10 bases and J by 0 bases, with 12 bases of the junction left unmatched. The CDR3 contains 17 residues. Germline V CDR1 and CDR2: SGHVS, FNYEAQ. The CDR3 nucleotides are TGTGCCAATTCCTCAGGGACAGGGGTTCCTAGCAATCAGCCCCAGCATTTT. This translates into CANSSGTGVPSNQPQHF.

The rearrangement joins TRBV4-2 to TRBJ1-1; no reliable D call. CDR1 LGHNA and CDR2 YNFKEQ come from the germline V gene. The CDR3 loop spans 16 amino acids. Trimming shortened V by 1 base and J by 4 bases, and 16 bases separated the two germline ends. CDR3 in DNA: TGTGCCAGCAGCCAAGGGAAGGGAGGCCTGGGCACTGAAGCTTTCTTT. It specifies CASSQGKGGLGTEAFF.

The chain joins TRBV6-5 to TRBJ2-2, with 7 bases matching TRBD1. V shed 7 bases and J 1 base; nucleotides not matched to a gene: 3. The CDR3 contains 14 residues. Germline V gives CDR1 MNHEY, CDR2 SVGAGI. The CDR3 loop is CASTRTGNTGELFF. The CDR3 bases are TGTGCCAGCACCCGGACAGGGAACACCGGGGAGCTGTTTTTT.

The chain is built from TRBV30 and TRBJ2-7, with 7 positions matching TRBD1. The length of the CDR3 is 18 residues. Trimming took 0 bases from V and 0 from J; bases not matched to a gene: 14. CDR1 and CDR2 from the germline V gene are GTSNPN and SVGIG (reference sequence). Written as DNA, the CDR3 is TGTGCCTGGAGTGTACAAGGAAGGGGGCGGGTCCCCTCCTACGAGCAGTACTTC. This sequence encodes CAWSVQGRGRVPSYEQYF.

This clone ranks as medium-sized. V and J are TRBV5-6 and TRBJ1-4; TRBD1 matches at 10 bases. In germline, CDR1 is SGHDT, CDR2 YYEEEE. CDR3 length: 14 residues. The V gene end was trimmed by 4 bases and the J gene end by 4 bases; junction bases not matched to a gene: 1. CDR3 coding DNA: TGTGCCAGCAGCGGGACAGGGGATAATGAAAAACTGTTTTTT. Its translation: CASSGTGDNEKLFF.

This chain uses TRBV6-5 with TRBJ2-7; TRBD1 matches at 7 bases. This CDR3 has 15 residues. V lost 5 bases and J lost 0; bases outside the gene matches: 7. Germline-derived CDR1 and CDR2 are MNHEY and SVGAGI. The CDR3 loop is CASSLDRATSYEQYF. The DNA of the CDR3 is TGTGCCAGCAGTCTCGACAGGGCGACCTCCTACGAGCAGTACTTC.

V and J are TRBV6-1 and TRBJ2-4; D perhaps matches TRBD2 (6 bases). This CDR3 has 18 residues. Trimming stripped 4 bases from V and 6 bases from J, with 25 bases between. Germline V gene data show CDR1 as MNHNS and CDR2 as SASEGT. CDR3 loop: CASSGSWTAALGGNIQYF. The CDR3 nucleotides are TGTGCCAGCAGTGGCAGTTGGACGGCGGCCCTGGGGGGAAACATTCAGTACTTC.

The chain has TRBV19 and TRBJ2-3; TRBD2 matches 8 bases. The CDR3 contains 15 residues. Germline V gene sequence: CDR1 LNHDA, CDR2 SQIVND (reference sequence). V shed 3 bases and J 3 bases; nucleotides not matched to a gene: 5. The CDR3 reads CASSMRAGETDTQYF. The CDR3 nucleotides read TGTGCCAGTAGTATGCGAGCGGGAGAAACAGATACGCAGTATTTT.

The chain couples TRBV25-1 to TRBJ1-4; 8 positions agree with TRBD1. The CDR3 is 14 amino acids. Germline CDR1 reads MGHDK; CDR2 reads SYGVNS. The V and J ends lost 5 bases and 7 bases, in that order; junction bases with no gene match: 6. The CDR3 loop is CASSSTGVLEKLFF. The CDR3 DNA reads as TGTGCCAGCAGTTCGACAGGGGTGCTTGAAAAACTGTTTTTT.

The CDR3 DNA follows: TGTGCCAGCAGTTATCAGGGTGAAAAGCCTGAAGCTTTCTTT. Amino acids: CASSYQGEKPEAFF. The chain is built from TRBV6-5 and TRBJ1-1; D possibly corresponds to TRBD1 (5 bases). Per germline, CDR1 MNHEY and CDR2 SVGAGI. Trimming stripped 3 bases from V and 6 bases from J, with 14 bases between. The CDR3 totals 14 residues.

This clone turned up a few times. This chain links TRBV30 with TRBJ2-3, with a weak D call TRBD1 (6 bases). Germline values: CDR1 GTSNPN, CDR2 SVGIG (reference sequence). The V gene lost 8 bases and the J gene lost 1 base, with 13 bases spanning the gap. CDR3 length equals 13 residues. This chain's CDR3 is CAGKGVGTDTQYF. In nucleotides, the CDR3 is TGTGCCGGAAAGGGGGTTGGCACAGATACGCAGTATTTT.

The V and J genes are TRBV5-1 and TRBJ2-5; TRBD2 matches 14 bases. The germline CDR1 and CDR2 sequences are SGHRS and YFSETQ. With 4 bases clipped from V and 1 base from J, the junction kept 3 bases outside the gene matches. This CDR3 comprises 16 residues. CDR3 nucleotides: TGCGCCAGCAGCCTTGGGACTAGCGGGAGCCAAGAGACCCAGTACTTC. Encoded protein: CASSLGTSGSQETQYF. Full variable domain (missing parts from reference TRBV5-1 and TRBJ2-5): KAGVTQTPRYLIKTRGQQVTLSCSPISGHRSVSWYQQTPGQGLQFLFEYFSETQRNKGNFPGRFSGRQFSNSRSEMNVSTLELGDSALYLCASSLGTSGSQETQYFGPGTRLLVL.